Presented here are 27 T cell receptor beta chains from one specimen sequenced in a study of human T cells and chemical hapten exposure. TCRdb independently ran MiXCR on the RACE reads; one entry per CDR3 protein. Here the sample spans more than 150,000 distinct CDR3 sequences, more than 20% being singletons. The time point was: patch test 3, about 24 weeks after DPC sensitization. Indicated treatment: therapeutic diphenylcyclopropenone sensitization with weekly scalp DPC. Sequencing used whole blood, obtained in connection with sensitization to the hapten diphenylcyclopropenone (DPC). These receptors were obtained from a woman in her thirties or forties with alopecia areata. Some clones in this sample may be carry-over from other donors' samples.

This clonotype came up a few times. This chain links TRBV9 with TRBJ1-1; weak D call: TRBD1 (5 bases). Trimming pared 3 bases from V and 2 bases from J, leaving 11 bases between. The CDR3 loop spans 14 amino acids. Germline values: CDR1 SGDLS, CDR2 YYNGEE. The CDR3 loop is CASSAGHDNTEAFF. The CDR3 DNA reads TGTGCCAGCAGCGCCGGACACGACAACACTGAAGCTTTCTTT. Filled out from reference TRBV9 and TRBJ1-1, the complete variable domain reads DSGVTQTPKHLITATGQRVTLRCSPRSGDLSVYWYQQSLDQGLQFLIQYYNGEERAKGNILERFSAQQFPDLHSELNLSSLELGDSALYFCASSAGHDNTEAFFGQGTRLTVV.

The sample holds a few counts of this clonotype. The chain is built from TRBV29-1 and TRBJ2-7; a possible D gene is TRBD1 (5 bases). The CDR3 has 12 amino acids. The germline V gene has CDR1 SQVTM and CDR2 ANQGSEA. V was trimmed by 4 bases and J by 3 bases, leaving 10 bases between them. CDR3 loop: CSVATGHYEQYF. The CDR3 DNA follows: TGCAGCGTTGCCACAGGCCACTACGAGCAGTACTTC.

Only a few counts were recorded for this clonotype. The J gene is TRBJ2-6, the V gene TRBV28, with D possibly TRBD2 on 6 matching bases. Deletions cut 4 bases from V and 0 bases from J, with 13 bases between. This CDR3 is 17 amino acids long. The germline V gene has CDR1 MDHEN and CDR2 SYDVKM. CDR3 DNA sequence: TGTGCCAGCAGTTCCCTTTGGCGGGACTCTGGGGCCAACGTCCTGACTTTC. Residues: CASSSLWRDSGANVLTF.

The chain combines TRBV27 with TRBJ1-2, with D unresolved. Germline CDR1 reads MNHEY; CDR2 reads SMNVEV (reference sequence). The CDR3 length is 11 residues. V was pared by 5 bases and J by 5 bases, with 6 bases between. The CDR3 spells CASSPGYGYTF. The DNA of the CDR3 is TGTGCCAGCAGTCCGGGATATGGCTACACCTTC.

This clonotype has just a few counts. This sequence joins TRBV11-2 and TRBJ2-3; the D is unclear. Germline V gene sequence: CDR1 SGHAT, CDR2 FQNNGV. The length of the CDR3 is 15 residues. Trimming took off 5 bases at V and 1 base at J, with 13 bases between the two ends. The CDR3 sequence is CASSPRRSGTDTQYF. The CDR3 coding sequence is TGTGCCAGCAGCCCCCGACGGAGCGGCACAGATACGCAGTATTTT.

This clonotype occurred a few times. The CDR3 loop is CASSYLTANAYNEQFF. The CDR3 DNA is TGTGCCAGCAGTTACCTTACCGCAAATGCATACAATGAGCAGTTCTTC. The gene calls are TRBV6-5 and TRBJ2-1; D is unclear. The CDR3 has 16 residues. V lost 2 bases, J lost 4 bases, and 15 bases lay in between. The V gene's germline CDR1 is MNHEY and CDR2 SVGAGI.

This clonotype was observed a few times. The chain's CDR3 is CASSLGRADNEQFF. The CDR3 DNA reads TGTGCCAGCAGCTTAGGGAGGGCCGACAATGAGCAGTTCTTC. V is TRBV7-9 and J is TRBJ2-1; possibly TRBD2 for D (6 bases). Germline lookup yields CDR1 SEHNR and CDR2 FQNEAQ (reference sequence). This CDR3 is built from 14 residues. V lost 1 base, J lost 5 bases, and 9 bases lay in between.

This clonotype occurred many times. The chain links TRBV28 to TRBJ2-7; D possibly uses TRBD1 or TRBD2 (5 bases each). Germline CDR1 MDHEN, CDR2 SYDVKM. Trimming took off 5 bases at V and 4 bases at J, with 9 bases between the two ends. The CDR3 has 12 residues. The CDR3 reads CASSGGTYEQYF. The CDR3 DNA sequence: TGTGCCAGCAGTGGGGGTACGTACGAGCAGTACTTC.

This clonotype was observed many times. The chain recombines TRBV28 with TRBJ1-5; unclear D gene. Trimming removed 1 base at V and 2 bases at J, with 18 bases between. Per the germline V gene, CDR1 is MDHEN and CDR2 is SYDVKM. The CDR3 extends over 18 amino acids. CDR3 nucleotide sequence: TGTGCCAGCAGTTTATCCCCCCGTCACAGCGCGGGCAATCAGCCCCAGCATTTT. Its protein product is CASSLSPRHSAGNQPQHF.

V is TRBV28 and J is TRBJ2-7; the match to TRBD1 covers 9 bases. The CDR3 sequence is 17 residues long. Germline assignment: CDR1 MDHEN and CDR2 SYDVKM. Trimming at V came to 8 bases and at J to 1 base, leaving 15 bases not matched to a gene. CDR3 amino acids: CASPPTPVGTGSYEQYF. The CDR3 bases are TGTGCCAGCCCGCCTACCCCGGTAGGGACAGGGTCCTACGAGCAGTACTTC.

The genes are TRBV3-1 and TRBJ2-2; D unresolved. Germline values: CDR1 LGHDT, CDR2 YNNKEL (reference sequence). This CDR3 comprises 15 residues. V was cut by 0 bases and J by 1 base, with 6 bases left in between. The DNA for the CDR3 is TGTGCCAGCAGCCAAGAACAGAGGAACACCGGGGAGCTGTTTTTT. It codes for CASSQEQRNTGELFF.

The chain is built from TRBV6-6 and TRBJ2-1, with a weak D call TRBD2 (6 bases). CDR1 MNHNY and CDR2 SVGAGI come from the germline V gene (reference sequence). With 2 bases removed from V and 8 bases from J, the gap between germline ends came to 13 bases. The CDR3 extends over 14 amino acids. For the CDR3, the DNA is TGTGCCAGCAGTTACGGGTCCCGGGGGTATGAGCAGTTCTTC. It is translated as CASSYGSRGYEQFF.

Comments on this clonotype: This sequence may be a read error, since a much larger clone differs from it by one base. This chain joins TRBV4-3 and TRBJ1-6, with unresolved D. There are 16 residues in the CDR3. CDR1 and CDR2 from the germline V gene are LGHNA and YSLEER. The CDR3 DNA reads TGCGCCAACAGCCAAGATTTATTGGCAGTCGGCTCACCCCTCCACTTT. Its translation is CANSQDLLAVGSPLHF.

The genes are TRBV3-1 and TRBJ2-7, with D perhaps matching TRBD1 (6 bases). Germline V gene data show CDR1 as LGHDT and CDR2 as YNNKEL (reference sequence). This CDR3 comprises 13 residues. Trimming took off 4 bases at V and 7 bases at J, with 14 bases between the two ends. DNA of the CDR3: TGTGCCAGCAGCCCCAGGGGTACTCCTGAGCAGTACTTC. Translation: CASSPRGTPEQYF.

The gene calls are TRBV29-1 and TRBJ1-1; a weak D match, TRBD1 (6 bases). V dropped 6 bases and J dropped 0 bases, with 8 bases sitting between them. The CDR3 is 12 amino acids. Germline V CDR1 and CDR2: SQVTM, ANQGSEA. The CDR3 DNA follows: TGCAGCGTGGGGACACTGAACACTGAAGCTTTCTTT. This sequence encodes CSVGTLNTEAFF.

The chain carries TRBV5-6 and TRBJ2-1, with 9 bases aligning to TRBD2. V lost 3 bases to trimming and J lost 5 bases; unmatched junction nucleotides: 12. Germline V lookup: CDR1 SGHDT, CDR2 YYEEEE. This CDR3 is built from 17 residues. The CDR3 loop reads CASSSETGLAFHNEQFF. In DNA, the CDR3 is TGTGCCAGCAGCTCGGAAACGGGACTAGCTTTCCACAATGAGCAGTTCTTC. Supplemented by reference TRBV5-6 and TRBJ2-1, the full variable domain reads DAGVTQSPTHLIKTRGQQVTLRCSPKSGHDTVSWYQQALGQGPQFIFQYYEEEERQRGNFPDRFSGHQFPNYSSELNVNALLLGDSALYLCASSSETGLAFHNEQFFGPGTRLTVL.

This clonotype was detected many times. The rearrangement joins TRBV12-3 or TRBV12-4 to TRBJ2-7; the D is unclear. The CDR3 is 12 residues long. The V and J ends lost 6 bases and 2 bases respectively, with 8 bases between them. The CDR3 loop is CASSPLPYEQYF. CDR3 nucleotide sequence: TGTGCCAGCAGCCCACTCCCCTACGAGCAGTACTTC.

This clonotype was seen more than once but under ten times. This sequence joins TRBV12-3 or TRBV12-4 and TRBJ1-2; D might be TRBD1 (6 bases). V was pared by 6 bases and J by 4 bases, with 18 bases between. The CDR3 runs 15 residues. The CDR3 sequence: CASSRTVTEFYGYTF. The CDR3 DNA is TGTGCCAGCAGCAGGACAGTAACCGAATTCTATGGCTACACCTTC.

This clonotype was observed at least ten times. The rearrangement uses TRBV29-1 and TRBJ2-3; unclear D gene. Trimming pared 4 bases from V and 2 bases from J, leaving 7 bases between. This CDR3 spans 12 amino acids. Per germline, CDR1 SQVTM and CDR2 ANQGSEA. CDR3 in DNA: TGCAGCGTTGTGGCGTACACAGATACGCAGTATTTT. This gives the protein CSVVAYTDTQYF.

Worth noting for this clonotype: Since a much larger clone is just one base distant, this may be a read error. Here the CDR3 reads CSVSGVRMAGVGHEQFF. CDR3 sequence (DNA): TGCAGTGTTAGTGGCGTTCGAATGGCGGGAGTCGGGCATGAGCAGTTCTTC. The V and J genes are TRBV20-1 and TRBJ2-1, with TRBD2 identical over 7 bases. This CDR3 contains 17 residues. CDR1 DFQATT and CDR2 SNEGSKA come from the germline V gene (reference sequence). The V and J ends lost 7 bases and 8 bases, in that order; junction bases with no gene match: 23.

The genes are TRBV6-5 and TRBJ2-7, with 7 bases matching TRBD1. The CDR3 covers 15 residues. Germline V gene data show CDR1 as MNHEY and CDR2 as SVGAGI. V shed 5 bases and J 0 bases; nucleotides not matched to a gene: 7. Written as DNA, the CDR3 is TGTGCCAGCAGTCCACCGACAGGGAACTCCTACGAGCAGTACTTC. Its translation: CASSPPTGNSYEQYF.

V and J are TRBV11-2 and TRBJ2-1; 10 nucleotides align to TRBD2. The CDR3 is made up of 20 amino acids. V lost 5 bases to trimming and J lost 1 base; unmatched junction nucleotides: 17. Per germline, CDR1 SGHAT and CDR2 FQNNGV. CDR3 in amino acids: CASSPFYVAGGPLSYNEQFF. Here the CDR3 DNA reads TGTGCCAGCAGCCCCTTTTACGTAGCGGGAGGACCGCTTTCCTACAATGAGCAGTTCTTC. The full variable domain, rest sourced from reference TRBV11-2 and TRBJ2-1, is EAGVAQSPRYKIIEKRQSVAFWCNPISGHATLYWYQQILGQGPKLLIQFQNNGVVDDSQLPKDRFSAERLKGVDSTLKIQPAKLEDSAVYLCASSPFYVAGGPLSYNEQFFGPGTRLTVL.

This clonotype was seen more than once but under ten times. The CDR3 protein is CASSLGEPLWDTQYF. Written as DNA, the CDR3 is TGCGCCAGCAGCTTGGGAGAGCCCCTGTGGGATACGCAGTATTTT. This rearrangement joins TRBV5-1 to TRBJ2-3; no firm D call. V shed 0 bases and J shed 6 bases, with 14 bases lying between them. The CDR3 contains 15 residues. Germline-derived CDR1 and CDR2 are SGHRS and YFSETQ.

This clonotype was seen repeatedly, ten times or more. This rearrangement joins TRBV29-1 to TRBJ2-2, with no clear D. Germline V gives CDR1 SQVTM, CDR2 ANQGSEA. The CDR3 consists of 15 residues. The V end lost 4 bases, the J end lost 4 bases, and 16 bases lay between the germline ends. CDR3 sequence: CSVAFGRWGTGELFF. DNA of the CDR3: TGCAGCGTTGCCTTCGGCCGTTGGGGCACCGGGGAGCTGTTTTTT.

This clonotype was detected only a few times. The rearrangement joins TRBV19 to TRBJ2-2; 8 nucleotides match TRBD1. The CDR3 length is 15 residues. From germline, CDR1 is LNHDA and CDR2 SQIVND (reference sequence). V shed 5 bases, J shed 6 bases, and the junction held 8 bases outside the gene matches. The chain's CDR3 is CASSDQGALPGELFF. In nucleotides, the CDR3 is TGTGCCAGTAGTGATCAGGGGGCTTTACCCGGGGAGCTGTTTTTT.

This clonotype occurred a few times. The rearrangement uses TRBV5-6 and TRBJ2-7; D remains unclear. Trimming took 3 bases from V and 5 from J, leaving 18 bases between them. The CDR3 covers 15 residues. The germline V gene encodes CDR1 SGHDT and CDR2 YYEEEE. The DNA for the CDR3 is TGTGCCAGCAGCTCGCCGGACGAGGCTGGTCACGAGCAGTACTTC. Translation gives CASSSPDEAGHEQYF.

In this sample, this clonotype turned up a few times. This sequence joins TRBV20-1 and TRBJ2-7, with 9 bases matching TRBD2. Losses at the gene ends were 3 bases for V and 6 bases for J; bases not matched to a gene: 6. Germline loops: CDR1 DFQATT, CDR2 SNEGSKA (reference sequence). This CDR3 region has 13 residues. CDR3 amino acids: CSARPGLAGEQYF. The CDR3 coding sequence is TGCAGTGCTAGGCCGGGACTAGCCGGCGAGCAGTACTTC.